Listed here is a single TCR beta chain. There is no known antigen for this receptor. Nothing much larger sits one base from this clone, and base qualities are not available. TCRbeta CDR3 regions were amplified from genomic DNA by means of the immunoSEQ Assay, a bias-controlled multiplex PCR. Per the authors' processing: Within the assay, amplification of reference gene primers was used to estimate how many nucleated cells each sample contained. To quantify the absolute abundance of each unique TCRbeta CDR3 rearrangement, sequence reads were collapsed and filtered. Productive Simpson clonality was computed per sample as the square root of Simpson's diversity index over productive rearrangements. TCRdb carries this immuneACCESS record with in-frame sequences only. Its versions omit some clonotypes, under half of them owing to an unresolved V gene in the studies checked, with the rest unexplained. The V and J calls and the clone size are those of that table, but D and trimming were determined from the DNA. The sample table holds roughly 380,000 clones, of which about 90% were seen once. The ten largest clones represent 1% to 1.5% of the sample.

Enrolling through a virtual design, the prospective study's participants ranged in age from roughly 18 to 90 years and lived across some 23 United States geographic areas. To assign participants to cohorts, the prospective study relied on clinical history that participants themselves reported in a screening survey and a study questionnaire. Recovered participants in ImmuneRACE Cohort 3 were defined as having two consecutive negative NP/OP PCR tests, clearance from a healthcare professional, or resolution of symptoms. Each participant in the prospective study had whole blood, serum and a nasopharyngeal or oropharyngeal swab collected by mobile phlebotomists. Participants in the prospective study had the option to provide additional blood draws and questionnaires over a roughly two-month period. Blood samples from the prospective study were shipped frozen or at room temperature prior to DNA extraction.

The CDR3 numbers 12 residues from cysteine through phenylalanine. Of all the DNA, just the CDR3 is kept, 36 bases in frame from base 1. The germline V gene encodes CDR1 SGHDT and CDR2 YYEEEE. V is cut by 3 bases and J by 2 bases, and the space between the germline ends is 6 bases. These data are taken from a study of blood T cell repertoires in COVID-19 (dated by TCRdb to about 2020). For context, the study as a whole: Samples covering the acute and convalescent phases of COVID-19 were provided by collaborators in the United States, Italy and Spain. The prospective study material was composed of cDNA or gDNA derived from T cells, B-cell-depleted T cells, or PBMCs. Subjects who had been exposed to COVID-19, were actively infected with it, or had recovered from it provided the deeply sampled blood TCRbeta repertoires that made up the dataset. The repertoires were released in a freely available public database intended as a resource for research on the immune response to SARS-CoV-2. The samples were drawn from two sources: the first 160 participants of the ongoing ImmuneRACE study, and about 1,300 subjects contributed by 6 global collaborators. Sample metadata almost always included a de-identified subject ID, COVID-19 status, age in years and sex. Where available, HLA class I and class II types were taken from metadata supplied by the sample provider and were not determined by assay-based typing.

Broader findings and caveats from the paper: How much clinical and demographic metadata was included differed by source and by participant, and the metadata was provided uncurated.

The sequence was collected from a young man who had recovered from COVID-19. This sequence uses TRBV5-6 and TRBJ2-7, with the D gene not confidently named. Sequenced input: PBMCs or T cells enriched from blood (not recorded which). The CDR3 region has the sequence CASSSSAYEQYF. The nucleotides are TGTGCCAGCAGCTCCTCGGCCTACGAGCAGTACTTC.